Given below is one TCR beta chain in context. Its target is unknown. Germline V CDR1 and CDR2: MNHEY, SMNVEV (reference sequence). Trimming stripped 6 bases from V and 7 bases from J, with 10 bases between. The CDR3 totals 12 residues. Autoimmune disease history or systemic immunosuppression barred patients. The data were taken from a study of OX40 agonist ivuxolimab in advanced cancers. Study-wide results and caveats: Low normalized T-cell clonal expansion was additionally recorded for some nonresponders. CD8+ T cells showed, on average, more clonal expansion than CD4+ cells. Patients who responded partially at 0.1-3.0 mg/kg showed clonal expansion ranking among the lowest.

Method: immunoSEQ multiplex PCR; TCRdb's copy keeps in-frame clones and lacks some. The sample has more than 65,000 clones, 85% to 90% seen once. The clonotype was recovered from an adult with an advanced solid tumor such as melanoma, head and neck, liver or kidney cancer. Sequenced here: CD4+ or CD8+ T cells sorted from blood, sampled in a trial of the OX40 agonist ivuxolimab. V and J are TRBV27 and TRBJ1-5, with D perhaps matching TRBD1 (6 bases). The CDR3 loop reads CASSPRGQPQHF. CDR3 DNA: TGTGCCAGCAGCCCCAGGGGCCAGCCCCAGCATTTT.